The T cell receptor (beta chain) under discussion was sequenced for a study of control samples from healthy donors and cancer patients. Trimming shortened V by 4 bases and J by 5 bases, and 11 bases separated the two germline ends. Germline values: CDR1 LNHDA, CDR2 SQIVND (reference sequence). The CDR3 extends over 14 amino acids. TCRdb keeps only in-frame clones here, not all; method: immunoSEQ multiplex PCR. This table has more than 120,000 clones, more than 85% appearing once. Sequencing was carried out using blood. This receptor was taken from a man aged 25 to 40 in good health. The rearrangement links TRBV19 to TRBJ1-4, with D perhaps TRBD1 (5 bases). The CDR3 here is CASSTGDGNEKLFF. For the CDR3, the DNA is TGTGCCAGTAGTACCGGGGACGGGAATGAAAAACTGTTTTTT.